Shown below are 13 T cell receptor beta chains from a single sample sequenced in a study of shared clonotypes between healthy human individuals. CD8 cells classed as naive were CD45RO-negative and positively selected for CCR7, excluding terminally differentiated effector memory CD45RA+ cells. The table came from immunoSEQ multiplex PCR; TCRdb's copy has only in-frame clones and leaves some out. The table shows some 800,000 clones, with over 90% occurring only once. The source material was naive CD8+ T cells sorted from blood. Receptors originate from a man aged 25-40 years in good health.

The chain uses TRBV9 and TRBJ2-3, with D possibly matching TRBD2 (6 bases). The CDR3 is made up of 17 amino acids. Germline V CDR1 and CDR2: SGDLS, YYNGEE. V lost 0 bases to trimming and J lost 1 base, with 15 bases between them. The CDR3 protein is CASSVAALREGTDTQYF. The CDR3 DNA reads TGTGCCAGCAGCGTAGCCGCCCTGCGGGAAGGCACAGATACGCAGTATTTT.

The V call is TRBV7-8, the J call TRBJ2-7, with 12 bases fitting TRBD2. Germline V gives CDR1 SGHVS, CDR2 FQNEAQ. This CDR3 is built from 19 residues. V gave up 0 bases and J gave up 5 bases; unmatched junction bases: 14. The DNA of the CDR3 is TGTGCCAGCAGCTTAGCGAGGGGGGACCTAGCGGGAGGGCGCGACGAGCAGTACTTC. Translating it yields CASSLARGDLAGGRDEQYF.

J is TRBJ2-7 and V is TRBV7-9; TRBD2 aligns across 8 bases. This CDR3 comprises 14 residues. J was trimmed by 2 bases and V by 5 bases; bases with no gene match: 5. Germline CDR1 SEHNR, CDR2 FQNEAQ (reference sequence). CDR3 DNA: TGTGCCAGCAGCCCCATTAGCGGGACCTACGAGCAGTACTTC. Translating gives CASSPISGTYEQYF.

The count of this clone is one. The gene calls are TRBV16 and TRBJ2-7; 7 bases match TRBD1. Germline loops: CDR1 KGHSY, CDR2 FQNENV. This CDR3 has 14 amino acids. Trimming removed 4 bases from V and 5 bases from J; junction bases left unmatched: 8. CDR3 sequence: CASSPGQYRNEQYF. The CDR3 region has the DNA TGTGCCAGCAGCCCGGGACAGTATCGGAACGAGCAGTACTTC.

The rearrangement links TRBV5-6 to TRBJ2-1, with D uncertain. There are 13 residues in the CDR3. V lost 4 bases and J 3 bases, leaving 8 bases between the germline ends. Germline assignment: CDR1 SGHDT and CDR2 YYEEEE. The CDR3, as DNA: TGTGCCAGCAGCCCATGGAACTACAATGAGCAGTTCTTC. Translation gives CASSPWNYNEQFF.

The V gene is TRBV9, the J gene TRBJ2-3; 7 bases agree with TRBD1. CDR1 is SGDLS, CDR2 YYNGEE, per germline. Trimming removed 4 bases from V and 3 bases from J; junction bases left unmatched: 2. The CDR3 has 13 amino acids. In nucleotides, the CDR3 is TGTGCCAGCAGCCAGACAGGGACAGATACGCAGTATTTT. Its translation is CASSQTGTDTQYF.

V is TRBV4-1 and J is TRBJ2-7, with 7 bases matching TRBD2. CDR1 and CDR2 (germline): MGHRA, YSYEKL. CDR3 length: 15 amino acids. Trimming took 4 bases from V and 4 from J; bases not matched to a gene: 10. The CDR3 nucleotides are TGCGCCAGCAGCCCCACCGGGGGGACCCTTTACGAGCAGTACTTC. Its protein is CASSPTGGTLYEQYF.

The chain employs TRBV4-3 and TRBJ2-5; TRBD2 aligns across 8 bases. The V segment lost 1 base and the J segment 5 bases; nucleotides outside the gene matches: 6. The length of the CDR3 is 15 residues. CDR1 is LGHNA and CDR2 is YSLEER in the germline V gene. The CDR3 sequence: CASSQARGGQETQYF. CDR3 coding DNA: TGCGCCAGCAGCCAAGCTCGGGGGGGGCAGGAGACCCAGTACTTC.

This chain links TRBV27 with TRBJ1-2, with D tentatively TRBD1 (5 bases). The CDR3 runs 15 residues. Deletions cut 0 bases from V and 6 bases from J, with 14 bases between. CDR1 is MNHEY and CDR2 is SMNVEV in the germline V gene (reference sequence). CDR3 residues: CASSLSAGSGNGYTF. CDR3 DNA: TGTGCCAGCAGTTTATCAGCGGGTTCAGGGAATGGCTACACCTTC.

This clone was observed once. The genes are TRBV6-5 and TRBJ1-1; 8 nucleotides match TRBD1. Germline V gene sequence: CDR1 MNHEY, CDR2 SVGAGI. The V gene end was trimmed by 4 bases and the J gene end by 5 bases; junction bases not matched to a gene: 9. This CDR3 is 15 amino acids long. The CDR3 DNA is TGTGCCAGCAGTTTCCACACAGGGGGTGTGACTGAAGCTTTCTTT. It encodes CASSFHTGGVTEAFF.

The sample holds one count of this clone. The J gene is TRBJ2-1, the V gene TRBV14, with D possibly being TRBD1 (5 bases). V lost 2 bases to trimming and J lost 3 bases, with 11 bases between them. Germline-derived CDR1 and CDR2 are SGHDN and FVKESK. The CDR3 runs 15 residues. This chain's CDR3 is CASSQPRTNYNEQFF. The CDR3 nucleotides read TGTGCCAGCAGCCAACCGAGGACAAACTACAATGAGCAGTTCTTC.

The rearrangement links TRBV11-3 to TRBJ2-5; no clear D. Trimming stripped 5 bases from V and 1 base from J, with 8 bases between. The CDR3 totals 13 residues. Germline CDR1 is SGHNT and CDR2 is YENEEA. The CDR3 spells CASSRHTQETQYF. DNA for the CDR3: TGTGCCAGCAGCCGACATACCCAAGAGACCCAGTACTTC.

The chain is built from TRBV5-4 and TRBJ1-1, with D tentatively TRBD1 (6 bases). This CDR3 spans 17 amino acids. Germline lookup yields CDR1 SGHNT and CDR2 YYREEE (reference sequence). V was shortened by 4 bases and J by 0 bases, with 19 bases between the two germline ends. The chain's CDR3 is CASSPPDRLGMNTEAFF. The CDR3 bases are TGTGCCAGCAGCCCCCCCGACAGGTTGGGGATGAACACTGAAGCTTTCTTT.